This T cell receptor beta chain was recorded in a study of cytomegalovirus exposure and HLA in healthy donors. Trimming pared 0 bases from V and 1 base from J, leaving 4 bases between. Germline CDR1 reads SGDLS; CDR2 reads YYNGEE. CDR3 length equals 13 residues. The primer mix had 60 Vbeta and 13 Jbeta primers. Sequenced by immunoSEQ multiplex PCR; TCRdb stores in-frame clones only, minus some. The data hold about 140,000 clones, with 70% to 80% observed a single time. Healthy donors of bone marrow made up the group. The table lists this clone with a few counts. The antigen remains unidentified. Study-wide findings and caveats: One cluster of highly shared sequence variants probably arose as a sequencing artifact. The authors listed approximately 150 TCR beta chains as cytomegalovirus-associated.

Sequencing was done on a sample of PBMCs. The clonotype comes from a female donor in good health and CMV-seronegative. The chain joins TRBV9 to TRBJ1-1; D gene unclear. The CDR3 here is CASSVDQNTEAFF. The CDR3 nucleotides are TGTGCCAGCAGCGTAGATCAGAACACTGAAGCTTTCTTT.